This is a list of T cell receptor beta chains from one sample in a study of T cells in Graves' hyperthyroidism and ophthalmopathy. In TCRdb, the multiplex PCR reads were re-called with MiXCR into one record per CDR3 protein. In the table there are 200,000 to 250,000 distinct CDR3 sequences, around 25% of which are singletons. The sample taken for sequencing was blood. Receptors were obtained from a woman in her thirties or forties with Graves' ophthalmopathy. Each CDR3 is given with its conserved first and last residue. A D gene is named only where the DNA matches it firmly. Where a row states a size, it is once, few, many or the class of an expanded clone; other rows omit it.

once	TRBV12-5	-	TRBJ1-2	TGTGCTAGTGGTTTGGACACGGTCGGAAGTTTCTATGGCTACACCTTC	CASGLDTVGSFYGYTF
-	TRBV20-1	-	TRBJ1-5	TGCAGTACGTCGACAGAGGGGAGCAATCAGCCCCAGCTTTTT	CSTSTEGSNQPQLF
few	TRBV28	-	TRBJ1-1	TGTGCCAGCAGTGTTAGACAGTTGTGGGTGAACACTGAAGCTTTCTTT	CASSVRQLWVNTEAFF
many	TRBV3-1	-	TRBJ1-5	TGTGCCAGCAGCCAAGACCGGTCAGGGAGCCAGCCCCAGCATTTT	CASSQDRSGSQPQHF
many	TRBV20-1	TRBD2	TRBJ2-5	TGCAGTGCCCCGGGACTAGCGGCGCAGACCCAGTACTTC	CSAPGLAAQTQYF
many	TRBV28	-	TRBJ2-5	TGTGCCAGCAGTTCATTCGATACAGGGTCCCAAGAGACCCAGTACTTC	CASSSFDTGSQETQYF
-	TRBV12-5	TRBD1	TRBJ1-1	TGTGCTAGTGGTTTCACCTTGCCGGGACAGGGGGCCAAGAACACTGAAGCTTTCTTT	CASGFTLPGQGAKNTEAFF
many	TRBV7-9	TRBD1	TRBJ2-7	TGTGCCAGCAGCTCCGGGACAGGGAACCACGAGCAGTACTTC	CASSSGTGNHEQYF
-	TRBV6-1	TRBD1	TRBJ2-5	TGTGCCAGCATCCAACCTAGGGGACAGGATGAAGAGACCCAGTACTTC	CASIQPRGQDEETQYF
-	TRBV6-1	-	TRBJ2-7	TGTGCCAGCAGTGTTCTCCTAACAGGCTCCTACGAGCAGTACTTC	CASSVLLTGSYEQYF
many	TRBV7-2	-	TRBJ2-7	TGTGCCAGCAGCTTAGGGGGACCAGCTCCCTACGAGCAGTACTTC	CASSLGGPAPYEQYF
few	TRBV12-5	-	TRBJ1-1	TGTGCTAGTGGTTTGGTCGGGAATAGGATGAACACTGAAGCTTTCTTT	CASGLVGNRMNTEAFF
-	TRBV4-1	TRBD2	TRBJ2-2	TGCGCCAGCAGCCACCTTCCGGGACTAGCGGGAGTCACCGGGGAGCTGTTTTTT	CASSHLPGLAGVTGELFF
many	TRBV28	-	TRBJ2-2	TGTGCCAGCAGTCTATTCCTGACAGGATCATCCGGGGAGCTGTTTTTT	CASSLFLTGSSGELFF
many	TRBV6-5	-	TRBJ2-7	TGTGCCAGCAGTTCCAGGCAAGAGCAGTACTTC	CASSSRQEQYF
many	TRBV28	-	TRBJ1-5	TGTGCCAGCAGTTTATACGGAGGGGTGAATCAGCCCCAGCATTTT	CASSLYGGVNQPQHF
-	TRBV30	-	TRBJ2-7	TGTGCCTGGAGTCTCGGGAGCTCCTACGAGCAGTACTTC	CAWSLGSSYEQYF
-	TRBV2	-	TRBJ2-2	TGTGCCAGCAGGGAGTCTTATCTAGGCCCCGGGGAGCTGTTTTTT	CASRESYLGPGELFF
many	TRBV7-3	-	TRBJ2-2	TGTGCCAGCAGCTTATCGGGACTCCTGAACACCGGGGAGCTGTTTTTT	CASSLSGLLNTGELFF
many	TRBV19	TRBD1	TRBJ1-5	TGTGCCAGTAGTTCGGACAGGGGGCAAGGCAATCAGCCCCAGCATTTT	CASSSDRGQGNQPQHF
many	TRBV20-1	TRBD2	TRBJ2-7	TGCAGTGCTAGAGCGAGTAGCGGGAGGTTGGGAGCCTACGAGCAGTACTTC	CSARASSGRLGAYEQYF
-	TRBV20-1	-	TRBJ1-1	TGCAGTGCTCACCCTGACACCCAGGTAGACACTGAAGCTTTCTTT	CSAHPDTQVDTEAFF
-	TRBV10-1	-	TRBJ2-7	TGCGCCAGCGGCTACAGGGTCAACGAGCAGTACTTC	CASGYRVNEQYF
-	TRBV6-2/TRBV6-3	TRBD2	TRBJ2-7	TGTGCCAGCAGTGACGGGACTAGCGGGGGCTACGAGCAGTACTTC	CASSDGTSGGYEQYF
many	TRBV24-1	TRBD2	TRBJ2-3	TGTGCCACCAGTCCCTCGACTAGCGGGAGTTTGGCAGATACGCAGTATTTT	CATSPSTSGSLADTQYF
once	TRBV7-2	TRBD1	TRBJ1-2	TGTGCCAGCAGCTCCCAGGGGGCGGGAGGCTACACCTTC	CASSSQGAGGYTF
-	TRBV24-1	-	TRBJ1-5	TGTGCCACCAGTGGGGCTTATAGCAATCAGCCCCAGCATTTT	CATSGAYSNQPQHF
-	TRBV7-8	-	TRBJ2-5	TGTGCCAGCAGCCCTACCATCCTCATCAGGAAAGAGACCCAGTACTTC	CASSPTILIRKETQYF
many	TRBV20-1	-	TRBJ2-7	TGCAGTGCCGAAACGGACTCAAACTCCTACGAGCAGTACTTC	CSAETDSNSYEQYF
many	TRBV28	-	TRBJ1-2	TGTGCCACCTACTCGCCCTATGGCTACACCTTC	CATYSPYGYTF
many	TRBV20-1	-	TRBJ1-2	TGCAGTGCTAGTAGGCAGGTCTCTAACTATGGCTACACCTTC	CSASRQVSNYGYTF
many	TRBV19	-	TRBJ2-5	TGTGCCAGTAGTATCGCGGGCCTGGGGGAGACCCAGTACTTC	CASSIAGLGETQYF
-	TRBV27	-	TRBJ2-7	TGTGCCAGCAGTTTATCCCAGACGGGCTCCTACGAGCAGTACTTC	CASSLSQTGSYEQYF
many	TRBV10-3	-	TRBJ1-1	TGTGCCATCAGTTACCATACGAACACTGAAGCTTTCTTT	CAISYHTNTEAFF
many	TRBV4-1	TRBD1	TRBJ2-7	TGCGCCAGCAGCCAAGATTTTCGACAGGGGATCGCCTACGAGCAGTACTTC	CASSQDFRQGIAYEQYF
-	TRBV6-1	-	TRBJ2-7	TGTGCCAGCAGTGAAGCGTACCACAAGACCTACGAGCAGTACTTC	CASSEAYHKTYEQYF
-	TRBV11-2	TRBD2	TRBJ2-2	TGTGCCAGCAGCCAAGAAGGCGGCAGCGGGAGGGGGGAGCTGTTTTTT	CASSQEGGSGRGELFF
many	TRBV19	TRBD1	TRBJ1-1	TGTGCCAGTAGTGCCGGGACAGGGGGCACTGAAGCTTTCTTT	CASSAGTGGTEAFF
-	TRBV12-3/TRBV12-4	TRBD1	TRBJ2-7	TGTGCCAGCAGTCTTAGGACAGGGAGAGAAGACGAGCAGTACTTC	CASSLRTGREDEQYF
-	TRBV6-1	-	TRBJ2-7	TGTGCCAGCAGTGTGGGCAGGGTAAACACCTACGAGCAGTACTTC	CASSVGRVNTYEQYF
many	TRBV6-1	TRBD2	TRBJ2-7	TGTGCCAGCAGCATCTCCGGGACTAGCGTGTACGAGCAGTACTTC	CASSISGTSVYEQYF
many	TRBV28	-	TRBJ1-2	TGTGCCAGCAGTCCCACCCTCAGGGGACCTTTCGGCTACACCTTC	CASSPTLRGPFGYTF
many	TRBV6-5	TRBD1	TRBJ2-7	TGTGCCAGCAGTTACTCGCAGGGGGCCTACGAGCAGTACTTC	CASSYSQGAYEQYF
many	TRBV5-1	-	TRBJ2-7	TGCGCCAGCAGCTTGGAACGGGGGGCCACGGGAGAGCAGTACTTC	CASSLERGATGEQYF
many	TRBV25-1	TRBD1	TRBJ2-5	TGTGCCAGCAGTGCCAACAGGGGGCTCGGTGAGACCCAGTACTTC	CASSANRGLGETQYF
-	TRBV6-2/TRBV6-3	TRBD1	TRBJ2-7	TGTGCCAGCAGTTACTCGGGGGACAGGGCGTTCCACTACGAGCAGTACTTC	CASSYSGDRAFHYEQYF
many	TRBV28	TRBD1	TRBJ1-2	TGTGCCAGCAGTTACGGACAGGGGGGAAACTATGGCTACACCTTC	CASSYGQGGNYGYTF
-	TRBV7-9	-	TRBJ1-2	TGTGCCAGCAGCTCCTACTCGGGGGATGGCTACACCTTC	CASSSYSGDGYTF
many	TRBV27	-	TRBJ1-2	TGTGCCAGCAGTTTATCTGACCGCTATGGCTACACCTTC	CASSLSDRYGYTF
many	TRBV3-1	-	TRBJ1-2	TGTGCCAGCAGCCCAATATCCAGGGACTATGGCTACACCTTC	CASSPISRDYGYTF
-	TRBV6-5	-	TRBJ2-7	TGTGCCAGCAGTTACTCTGCAGGATCCATTTACGAGCAGTACTTC	CASSYSAGSIYEQYF
many	TRBV2	-	TRBJ2-4	TGTGCCAGCTACCTAGGGTTAGGGGCACCAATTCAGTACTTC	CASYLGLGAPIQYF